What follows are 14 T cell receptor beta chains derived from one specimen sequenced in a study of blood T cell repertoires in COVID-19. Sequencing used immunoSEQ multiplex PCR; TCRdb keeps in-frame clones, though not all of them. The sample shows 95,000 to 110,000 clones, roughly 90% of them seen only once. The source material was peripheral blood. These receptors were collected from a human donor in a cohort sampled during active COVID-19.

The V gene is TRBV6-2 or TRBV6-3, the J gene TRBJ2-5; D unresolved. CDR3 size: 13 residues. V lost 5 bases, J lost 5 bases, and 12 bases lay in between. Germline CDR1 is MNHEY and CDR2 is SVGEGT. The CDR3 sequence is CASSPTNKETQYF. The CDR3 DNA reads as TGTGCCAGCAGTCCCACTAACAAGGAGACCCAGTACTTC.

The gene calls are TRBV29-1 and TRBJ2-1; no reliable D call. The CDR3 totals 10 residues. CDR1 SQVTM and CDR2 ANQGSEA come from the germline V gene. V lost 5 bases and J 7 bases, leaving 6 bases between the germline ends. The CDR3 loop is CSVPVNEQFF. CDR3 coding DNA: TGCAGCGTTCCCGTGAATGAGCAGTTCTTC.

Here the CDR3 reads CSVEGLGTAYNEQFF. DNA for the CDR3: TGCAGCGTTGAAGGTCTCGGGACAGCTTACAATGAGCAGTTCTTC. This chain uses TRBV29-1 with TRBJ2-1, with 7 bases fitting TRBD1. This CDR3 has 15 amino acids. Trimming at V came to 1 base and at J to 4 bases, leaving 7 bases not matched to a gene. Germline assignment: CDR1 SQVTM and CDR2 ANQGSEA.

The V call is TRBV7-8, the J call TRBJ2-1; 7 nucleotides match TRBD2. The ends lost 4 bases at V and 4 bases at J; junction bases unmatched: 13. The CDR3 runs to 17 residues. Germline V gives CDR1 SGHVS, CDR2 FQNEAQ. CDR3 amino acids: CASSSEGAGSPYNEQFF. The CDR3 bases are TGTGCCAGCAGCTCGGAGGGAGCGGGGAGCCCATACAATGAGCAGTTCTTC.

The chain's CDR3 is CATSRGVGDIQYF. As DNA, the CDR3 is TGTGCCACCAGCAGAGGGGTAGGAGACATTCAGTACTTC. This chain links TRBV15 with TRBJ2-4; no clear D. The CDR3 sequence is 13 residues long. The ends were cut back, 1 base at V and 8 bases at J, with 9 bases in the middle. In germline, CDR1 is LNHNV, CDR2 YYDKDF (reference sequence).

This clone was counted a single time. This chain uses TRBV6-8 with TRBJ2-3; the match to TRBD2 covers 8 bases. Germline V lookup: CDR1 MNHGY, CDR2 SAAAGT. With 1 base clipped from V and 1 base from J, the junction kept 1 base outside the gene matches. The CDR3 covers 15 residues. The CDR3 region is CASSYFSGGTDTQYF. As DNA, the CDR3 is TGTGCCAGCAGTTACTTTAGCGGGGGCACAGATACGCAGTATTTT.

V usage is TRBV15 and J usage is TRBJ1-2, with a tentative D call TRBD1 (6 bases). Germline V gives CDR1 LNHNV, CDR2 YYDKDF (reference sequence). Trimming took 0 bases from V and 0 from J, leaving 11 bases between them. The CDR3 length is 16 residues. The CDR3 DNA follows: TGTGCCACCAGCAGAGATCACAGGGAGTCTAACTATGGCTACACCTTC. Amino acids: CATSRDHRESNYGYTF. The full variable domain, in which reference TRBV15 and TRBJ1-2 provide the parts outside the CDR3, is DAMVIQNPRYQVTQFGKPVTLSCSQTLNHNVMYWYQQKSSQAPKLLFHYYDKDFNNEADTPDNFQSRRPNTSFCFLDIRSPGLGDTAMYLCATSRDHRESNYGYTFGSGTRLTVV.

This sequence joins TRBV5-1 and TRBJ2-7, with TRBD1 as a possible D gene (5 bases). V was trimmed by 3 bases and J by 3 bases, leaving 19 bases between them. Germline CDR1 reads SGHRS; CDR2 reads YFSETQ. This CDR3 region has 16 residues. DNA for the CDR3: TGCGCCAGCAGCTCTCAGCCCCAGGGTAGGGTCTACGAGCAGTACTTC. This encodes CASSSQPQGRVYEQYF. The whole variable domain, remainder taken from reference TRBV5-1 and TRBJ2-7, is KAGVTQTPRYLIKTRGQQVTLSCSPISGHRSVSWYQQTPGQGLQFLFEYFSETQRNKGNFPGRFSGRQFSNSRSEMNVSTLELGDSALYLCASSSQPQGRVYEQYFGPGTRLTVT.

The chain has TRBV7-8 and TRBJ2-3; D possibly corresponds to TRBD2 (6 bases). The CDR3 contains 16 residues. Germline V gene sequence: CDR1 SGHVS, CDR2 FQNEAQ. Trimming cost V 4 bases and J 3 bases, with 17 bases left between them. Here the CDR3 reads CASSSTLATQTDTQYF. As DNA, the CDR3 is TGTGCCAGCAGCTCAACGCTAGCGACCCAAACAGATACGCAGTATTTT. The full variable domain, in which reference TRBV7-8 and TRBJ2-3 provide the parts outside the CDR3, is GAGVSQSPRYKVAKRGQDVALRCDPISGHVSLFWYQQALGQGPEFLTYFQNEAQLDKSGLPSDRFFAERPEGSVSTLKIQRTQQEDSAVYLCASSSTLATQTDTQYFGPGTRLTVL.

This sequence joins TRBV21-1 and TRBJ2-5; TRBD1 was called by the table and not checked on the DNA. TRBV21-1 constitutes a pseudogene. The CDR3 contains 16 residues. The CDR3: CASSKSHGQDQETQYF. DNA of the CDR3: TGTGCCAGCAGCAAAAGTCATGGACAGGACCAAGAGACCCAGTACTTC.

This chain joins TRBV2 and TRBJ1-2, with TRBD1 as a possible D gene (5 bases). The germline CDR1 and CDR2 sequences are SNHLY and FYNNEI. The CDR3 is 17 residues long. The V and J ends lost 0 bases and 2 bases respectively, with 16 bases between them. The CDR3 nucleotides read TGTGCCAGCAGTGAAGCGCTTTGGCAGGGTAAAAACTATGGCTACACCTTC. It yields the protein CASSEALWQGKNYGYTF.

This rearrangement joins TRBV28 to TRBJ2-7, with TRBD2 matching over 11 bases. The CDR3 has 14 amino acids. Per germline, CDR1 MDHEN and CDR2 SYDVKM. V shed 6 bases, J shed 2 bases, and the junction held 3 bases outside the gene matches. Written as DNA, the CDR3 is TGTGCCAGCAGAGGACTAGCGGGTACCTACGAGCAGTACTTC. Translating gives CASRGLAGTYEQYF.

CDR3 sequence reads: CASSLDRGLDTQYF. The CDR3 DNA sequence: TGTGCCAGCAGCTTGGACAGGGGGCTGGATACGCAGTATTTT. J is TRBJ2-3 and V is TRBV7-2, with 11 bases matching TRBD1. Losses at the gene ends were 3 bases for V and 6 bases for J; bases not matched to a gene: 2. This CDR3 comprises 14 residues. Germline assignment: CDR1 SGHTA and CDR2 FQGNSA. Together with reference TRBV7-2 and TRBJ2-3, the CDR3 gives the full variable domain: GAGVSQSPSNKVTEKGKDVELRCDPISGHTALYWYRQSLGQGLEFLIYFQGNSAPDKSGLPSDRFSAERTGGSVSTLTIQRTQQEDSAVYLCASSLDRGLDTQYFGPGTRLTVL.

The chain joins TRBV4-1 to TRBJ1-2; TRBD1 agrees at 12 bases. Germline V gene sequence: CDR1 MGHRA, CDR2 YSYEKL. Trimming cost V 1 base and J 6 bases; bases outside gene matches: 6. This CDR3 has 16 amino acids. For the CDR3, the DNA is TGCGCCAGCAGCCAAGTTGGGGACAGGGGGCATGATGGCTACACCTTC. It is translated as CASSQVGDRGHDGYTF.